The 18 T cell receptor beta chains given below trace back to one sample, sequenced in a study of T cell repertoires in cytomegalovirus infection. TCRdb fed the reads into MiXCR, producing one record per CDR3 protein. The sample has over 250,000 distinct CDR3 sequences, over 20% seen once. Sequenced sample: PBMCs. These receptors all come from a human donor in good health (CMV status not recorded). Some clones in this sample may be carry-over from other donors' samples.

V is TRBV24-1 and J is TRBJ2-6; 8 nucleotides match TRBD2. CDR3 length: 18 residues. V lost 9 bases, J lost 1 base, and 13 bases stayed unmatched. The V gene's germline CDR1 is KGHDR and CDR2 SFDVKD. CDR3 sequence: CATGGVNSGSSGANVLTF. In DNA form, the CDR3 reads TGTGCCACCGGTGGAGTTAACAGCGGGAGTTCTGGGGCCAACGTCCTGACTTTC.

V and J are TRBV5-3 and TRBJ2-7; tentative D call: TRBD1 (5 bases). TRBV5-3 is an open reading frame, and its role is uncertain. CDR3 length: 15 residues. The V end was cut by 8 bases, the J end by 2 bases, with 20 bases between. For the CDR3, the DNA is TGTGCCAGCAGCCCTGATGGACAAGTTACCTACGAGCAGTACTTC. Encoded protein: CASSPDGQVTYEQYF.

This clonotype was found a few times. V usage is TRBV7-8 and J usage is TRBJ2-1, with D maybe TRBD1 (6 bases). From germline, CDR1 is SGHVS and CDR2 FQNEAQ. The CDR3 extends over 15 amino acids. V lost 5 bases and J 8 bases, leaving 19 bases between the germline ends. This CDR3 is CASSLRDTNMHEQFF. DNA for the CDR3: TGTGCCAGCAGCCTCCGGGACACAAATATGCATGAGCAGTTCTTC.

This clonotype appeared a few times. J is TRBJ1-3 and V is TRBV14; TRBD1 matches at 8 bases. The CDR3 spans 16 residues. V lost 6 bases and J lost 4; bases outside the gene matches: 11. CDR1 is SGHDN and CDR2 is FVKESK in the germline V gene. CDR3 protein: CASSPLDRVAGNTIYF. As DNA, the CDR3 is TGTGCCAGCAGTCCCCTGGACAGGGTAGCAGGAAACACCATATATTTT.

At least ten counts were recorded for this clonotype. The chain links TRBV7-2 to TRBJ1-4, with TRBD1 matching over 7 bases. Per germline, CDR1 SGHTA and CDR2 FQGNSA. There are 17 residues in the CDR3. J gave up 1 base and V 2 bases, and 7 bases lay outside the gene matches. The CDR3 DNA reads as TGTGCCAGCAGCTTAAACCTAAACAGGGGAACTAATGAAAAACTGTTTTTT. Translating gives CASSLNLNRGTNEKLFF.

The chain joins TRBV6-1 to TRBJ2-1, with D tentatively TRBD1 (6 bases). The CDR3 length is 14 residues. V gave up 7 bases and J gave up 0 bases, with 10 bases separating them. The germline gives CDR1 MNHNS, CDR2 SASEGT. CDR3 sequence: CASKRTDSYNEQFF. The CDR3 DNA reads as TGTGCCAGCAAGCGGACAGACTCCTACAATGAGCAGTTCTTC.

The CDR3 region has the DNA TGTGCCAGCAGCTCCGGGACAGGGGGCTCTGAGCAGTACTTC. Its translation is CASSSGTGGSEQYF. J is TRBJ2-7 and V is TRBV7-9; 12 nucleotides agree with TRBD1. Germline V lookup: CDR1 SEHNR, CDR2 FQNEAQ (reference sequence). V shed 4 bases, J shed 7 bases, and the junction held 5 bases outside the gene matches. This CDR3 has 14 residues.

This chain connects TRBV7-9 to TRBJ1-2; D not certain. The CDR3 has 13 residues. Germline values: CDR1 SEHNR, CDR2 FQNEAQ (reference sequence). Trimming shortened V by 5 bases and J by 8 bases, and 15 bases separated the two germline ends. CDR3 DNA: TGTGCCAGCAGCGGCCAGGTGGACGGCGGCTACACCTTC. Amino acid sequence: CASSGQVDGGYTF. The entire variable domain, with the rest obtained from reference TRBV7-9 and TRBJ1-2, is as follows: DTGVSQNPRHKITKRGQNVTFRCDPISEHNRLYWYRQTLGQGPEFLTYFQNEAQLEKSRLLSDRFSAERPKGSFSTLEIQRTEQGDSAMYLCASSGQVDGGYTFGSGTRLTVV.

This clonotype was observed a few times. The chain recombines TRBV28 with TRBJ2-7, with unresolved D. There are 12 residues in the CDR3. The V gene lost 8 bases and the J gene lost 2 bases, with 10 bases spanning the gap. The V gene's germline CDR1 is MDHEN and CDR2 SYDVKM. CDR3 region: CASGDGAYEQYF. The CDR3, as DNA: TGTGCCAGCGGCGACGGTGCCTACGAGCAGTACTTC.

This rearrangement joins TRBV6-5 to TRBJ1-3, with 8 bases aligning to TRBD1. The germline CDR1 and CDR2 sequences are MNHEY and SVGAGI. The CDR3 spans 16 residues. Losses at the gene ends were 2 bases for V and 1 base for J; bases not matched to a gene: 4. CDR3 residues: CASSYNRGGSGNTIYF. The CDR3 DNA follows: TGTGCCAGCAGTTACAACAGGGGGGGTTCTGGAAACACCATATATTTT.

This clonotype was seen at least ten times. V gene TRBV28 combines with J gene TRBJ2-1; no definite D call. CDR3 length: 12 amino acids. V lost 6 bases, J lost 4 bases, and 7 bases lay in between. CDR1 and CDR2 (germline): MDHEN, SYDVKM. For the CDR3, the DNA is TGTGCCAGCAGCCTCCCTTACAATGAGCAGTTCTTC. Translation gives CASSLPYNEQFF.

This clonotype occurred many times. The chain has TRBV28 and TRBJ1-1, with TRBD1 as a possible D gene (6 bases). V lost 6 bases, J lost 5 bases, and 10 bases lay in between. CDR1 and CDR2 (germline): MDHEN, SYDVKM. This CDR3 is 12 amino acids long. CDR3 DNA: TGTGCCAGCAGCTCTGGACAGACTGAAGCTTTCTTT. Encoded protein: CASSSGQTEAFF. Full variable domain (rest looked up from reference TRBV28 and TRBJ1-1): DVKVTQSSRYLVKRTGEKVFLECVQDMDHENMFWYRQDPGLGLRLIYFSYDVKMKEKGDIPEGYSVSREKKERFSLILESASTNQTSMYLCASSSGQTEAFFGQGTRLTVV.

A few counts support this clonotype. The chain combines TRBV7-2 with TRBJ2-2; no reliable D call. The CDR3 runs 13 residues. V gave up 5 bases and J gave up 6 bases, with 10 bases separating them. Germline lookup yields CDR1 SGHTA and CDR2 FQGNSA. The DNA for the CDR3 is TGTGCCAGCAGCCCCCTACCGCCCGGGGAGCTGTTTTTT. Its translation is CASSPLPPGELFF.

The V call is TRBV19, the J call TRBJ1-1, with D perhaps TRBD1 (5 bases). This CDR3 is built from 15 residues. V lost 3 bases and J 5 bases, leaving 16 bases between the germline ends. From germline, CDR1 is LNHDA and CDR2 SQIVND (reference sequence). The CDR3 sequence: CASSINIVGGTEAFF. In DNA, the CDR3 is TGTGCCAGTAGTATCAATATTGTCGGGGGGACTGAAGCTTTCTTT.

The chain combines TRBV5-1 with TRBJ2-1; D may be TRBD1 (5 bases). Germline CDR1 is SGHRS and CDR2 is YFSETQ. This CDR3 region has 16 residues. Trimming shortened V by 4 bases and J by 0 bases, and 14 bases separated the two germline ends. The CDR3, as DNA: TGCGCCAGCAGCCTCGTGGGGCTCGGCTCCTACAATGAGCAGTTCTTC. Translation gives CASSLVGLGSYNEQFF.

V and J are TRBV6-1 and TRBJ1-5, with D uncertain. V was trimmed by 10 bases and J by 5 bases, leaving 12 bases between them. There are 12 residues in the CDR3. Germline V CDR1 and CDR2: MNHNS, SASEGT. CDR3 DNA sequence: TGTGCCATCGGATGGTGGGATCAGCCCCAGCATTTT. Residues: CAIGWWDQPQHF.

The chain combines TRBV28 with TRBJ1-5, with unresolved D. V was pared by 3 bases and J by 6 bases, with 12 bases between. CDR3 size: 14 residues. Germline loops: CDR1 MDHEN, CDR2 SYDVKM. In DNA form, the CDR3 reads TGTGCCAGCAGTTTGAGGCAGGAGCCTCAGCCCCAGCATTTT. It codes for CASSLRQEPQPQHF. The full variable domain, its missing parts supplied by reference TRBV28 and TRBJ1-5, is DVKVTQSSRYLVKRTGEKVFLECVQDMDHENMFWYRQDPGLGLRLIYFSYDVKMKEKGDIPEGYSVSREKKERFSLILESASTNQTSMYLCASSLRQEPQPQHFGDGTRLSIL.

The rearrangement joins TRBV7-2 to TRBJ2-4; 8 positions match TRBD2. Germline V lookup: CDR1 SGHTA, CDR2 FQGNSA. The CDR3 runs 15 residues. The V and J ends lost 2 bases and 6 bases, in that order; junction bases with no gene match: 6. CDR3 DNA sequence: TGTGCCAGCAGCTTAACCGCGGGAGGAAGAAACATTCAGTACTTC. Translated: CASSLTAGGRNIQYF.